The rows below give T cell receptor beta chains drawn from one sample of a study of T cell responses to AZD1222 COVID-19 vaccine. Produced via immunoSEQ multiplex PCR; TCRdb's table is partial and in-frame only. The table records over 95,000 clones, about 89% of them present only once. The sample in question was peripheral blood, obtained on day 0 of AZD1222 vaccination. The receptors originated from an adult in good health. CDR3s include the opening cysteine and the closing phenylalanine or tryptophan. The D gene is left open where the match is weak. Part of the rows lack a size; the others show once, few, many or a class for expanded clones.

v_call	d_call	clone_size	j_call	cdr3_aa	cdr3_nt
TRBV28	TRBD1	-	TRBJ2-7	CASSLGDRAHEQYF	TGTGCCAGCAGTTTAGGGGACAGGGCGCACGAGCAGTACTTC
TRBV5-6	TRBD1	-	TRBJ1-5	CASSSGQANQPQHF	TGTGCCAGCAGCTCAGGACAGGCAAATCAGCCCCAGCATTTT
TRBV11-3	TRBD2	-	TRBJ2-7	CASSDRRSGGNYEQYF	TGTGCCAGCAGCGATCGGAGGAGCGGGGGTAACTACGAGCAGTACTTC
TRBV18	TRBD1	-	TRBJ2-4	CASSFSGTGSGKNIQYF	TGTGCCAGCTCATTCTCCGGGACAGGAAGTGGCAAAAACATTCAGTACTTC
TRBV5-4	-	-	TRBJ2-1	CASSFKGNPYNEQFF	TGTGCCAGCAGCTTTAAAGGGAACCCCTACAATGAGCAGTTCTTC
TRBV7-2	TRBD2	-	TRBJ2-3	CASSLAFAGGTDTQYF	TGTGCCAGCAGCTTAGCGTTTGCGGGGGGCACAGATACGCAGTATTTT
TRBV6-4	-	once	TRBJ1-3	CASSDSVGNTIYF	TGTGCCAGCAGTGACTCAGTTGGAAACACCATATATTTT
TRBV4-3	TRBD2	-	TRBJ2-1	CASSQVRAGTSGASSYNEQFF	TGCGCCAGCAGCCAAGTACGTGCCGGGACTAGCGGGGCCAGCTCCTACAATGAGCAGTTCTTC
TRBV28	TRBD1	-	TRBJ1-4	CASSGQGTIEKLFF	TGTGCCAGCAGTGGACAGGGGACTATCGAAAAACTGTTTTTT
TRBV5-1	TRBD1	-	TRBJ1-4	CASSFQGAPNEKLFF	TGCGCCAGCAGCTTCCAGGGGGCACCTAATGAAAAACTGTTTTTT
TRBV6-1	-	once	TRBJ1-6	CASSQRGGVPLHF	TGTGCCAGCAGCCAAAGGGGGGGGGTCCCCCTCCACTTT
TRBV9	-	-	TRBJ1-4	CASSEGELREKLFF	TGTGCCAGCAGCGAGGGGGAATTACGGGAAAAACTGTTTTTT
TRBV9	-	-	TRBJ1-6	CASSAPGGAYNSPLHF	TGTGCCAGCAGCGCCCCCGGGGGGGCCTATAATTCACCCCTCCACTTT
TRBV5-1	-	once	TRBJ1-6	CASSQPEKGRHSPLHF	TGCGCCAGCAGCCAACCTGAGAAGGGTCGGCACTCACCCCTCCACTTT
TRBV10-2	TRBD1	-	TRBJ1-2	CASSETGTGDGYTF	TGCGCCAGCAGTGAGACCGGGACAGGGGATGGCTACACCTTC
TRBV3-1/TRBV3-2	-	-	TRBJ1-3	CASSQYVSVGNTIYF	TGTGCCAGCAGCCAATATGTTAGCGTTGGAAACACCATATATTTT